This is a list of T cell receptor beta chains from one sample in a study of T cells in Graves' hyperthyroidism and ophthalmopathy. TCRdb used MiXCR to reprocess the multiplex PCR reads, holding one entry per CDR3 protein. The repertoire holds fewer than 450,000 distinct CDR3 sequences, about a sixth seen once, with roughly 35% in the top ten. Sequences were obtained from blood. The origin of the receptors is a woman in her twenties or thirties with Graves' hyperthyroidism that later progressed to Graves' ophthalmopathy. The CDR3 runs from the conserved cysteine through the conserved F or W. A D gene is named only where the DNA matches it firmly. A row's size may be missing; if present it is once, few, many or a size class.

D: .
length: 16
V: TRBV6-6
J: TRBJ1-3
size: .
CDR3: CASSYSAVTSGNTIYF
DNA: TGTGCCAGCAGTTACTCGGCGGTAACCTCTGGAAACACCATATATTTT

D: TRBD1
length: 17
V: TRBV7-9
J: TRBJ1-4
size: .
CDR3: CASSYGTVGDLNEKLFF
DNA: TGTGCCAGCAGCTATGGGACAGTAGGTGATCTTAATGAAAAACTGTTTTTT

D: .
length: 17
V: TRBV27
J: TRBJ1-5
size: many
CDR3: CASSPWGGDRINQPQHF
DNA: TGTGCCAGCAGCCCGTGGGGAGGGGATCGTATAAATCAGCCCCAGCATTTT

D: TRBD1
length: 14
V: TRBV3-1
J: TRBJ1-4
size: many
CDR3: CASSRGTGGEKLFF
DNA: TGTGCCAGCAGCCGCGGGACAGGGGGTGAAAAACTGTTTTTT

D: .
length: 12
V: TRBV2
J: TRBJ2-5
size: many
CDR3: CASKSPAETQYF
DNA: TGTGCCAGCAAAAGCCCGGCAGAGACCCAGTACTTC

D: .
length: 15
V: TRBV4-2
J: TRBJ1-1
size: .
CDR3: CASSHVSTKNTEAFF
DNA: TGTGCCAGCAGCCATGTTTCAACCAAGAACACTGAAGCTTTCTTT

D: .
length: 17
V: TRBV20-1
J: TRBJ2-2
size: many
CDR3: CSARDNVGAGSVGELFF
DNA: TGCAGTGCTAGAGATAACGTAGGCGCAGGGTCTGTCGGGGAGCTGTTTTTT

D: .
length: 13
V: TRBV5-1
J: TRBJ1-1
size: .
CDR3: CASSLEGFAEAFF
DNA: TGCGCCAGCAGCTTGGAAGGGTTCGCTGAAGCTTTCTTT

D: TRBD1
length: 16
V: TRBV19
J: TRBJ1-1
size: many
CDR3: CASSPQTGTLNTEAFF
DNA: TGTGCCAGTAGTCCTCAGACAGGGACCCTGAACACTGAAGCTTTCTTT

D: TRBD1
length: 16
V: TRBV11-2
J: TRBJ1-2
size: many
CDR3: CASSLAGQGRRNGYTF
DNA: TGTGCCAGCAGCTTAGCTGGACAGGGAAGGAGAAATGGCTACACCTTC

D: .
length: 14
V: TRBV12-3/TRBV12-4
J: TRBJ2-3
size: many
CDR3: CASSLSRGEDTQYF
DNA: TGTGCCAGCAGTTTATCCAGGGGTGAAGATACGCAGTATTTT

D: TRBD1
length: 15
V: TRBV11-1
J: TRBJ2-5
size: many
CDR3: CASSLGTGDQETQYF
DNA: TGTGCCAGCAGCTTGGGGACAGGTGATCAAGAGACCCAGTACTTC

D: TRBD1
length: 13
V: TRBV28
J: TRBJ1-6
size: many
CDR3: CASSHGQGSPLHF
DNA: TGTGCCAGCAGTCACGGACAGGGTTCACCCCTCCACTTT

D: .
length: 14
V: TRBV9
J: TRBJ1-1
size: many
CDR3: CASSGGRNRDEAFF
DNA: TGTGCCAGCAGCGGGGGGCGGAACCGTGATGAAGCTTTCTTT

D: TRBD1
length: 15
V: TRBV20-1
J: TRBJ1-3
size: few
CDR3: CSARSNRGPGNTIYF
DNA: TGCAGTGCTAGATCCAACAGGGGGCCTGGAAACACCATATATTTT

D: .
length: 14
V: TRBV15
J: TRBJ2-5
size: .
CDR3: CATGSSGFQETQYF
DNA: TGTGCCACCGGCAGCTCGGGCTTCCAAGAGACCCAGTACTTC

D: .
length: 13
V: TRBV4-2
J: TRBJ1-2
size: .
CDR3: CASSQVTGAGYTF
DNA: TGTGCCAGCAGCCAAGTTACGGGTGCTGGCTACACCTTC

D: TRBD2
length: 17
V: TRBV18
J: TRBJ2-3
size: few
CDR3: CAGSPGLAGPSGDTQYF
DNA: TGTGCCGGCTCCCCGGGACTAGCGGGCCCCTCGGGAGATACGCAGTATTTT

D: TRBD2
length: 21
V: TRBV7-8
J: TRBJ2-6
size: few
CDR3: CASNNRGGLAGTRSGANVLTF
DNA: TGTGCCAGCAACAATAGGGGGGGACTAGCGGGAACCAGATCTGGGGCCAACGTCCTGACTTTC